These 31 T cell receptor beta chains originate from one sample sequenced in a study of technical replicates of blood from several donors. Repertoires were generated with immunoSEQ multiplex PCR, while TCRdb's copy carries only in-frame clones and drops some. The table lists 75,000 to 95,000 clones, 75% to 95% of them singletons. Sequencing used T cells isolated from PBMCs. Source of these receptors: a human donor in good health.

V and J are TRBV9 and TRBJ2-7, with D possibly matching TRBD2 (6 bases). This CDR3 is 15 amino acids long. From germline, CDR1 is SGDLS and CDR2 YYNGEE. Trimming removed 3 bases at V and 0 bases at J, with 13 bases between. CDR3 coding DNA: TGTGCCAGCAGCGCTACCGGGACTGGCTCCTACGAGCAGTACTTC. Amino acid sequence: CASSATGTGSYEQYF.

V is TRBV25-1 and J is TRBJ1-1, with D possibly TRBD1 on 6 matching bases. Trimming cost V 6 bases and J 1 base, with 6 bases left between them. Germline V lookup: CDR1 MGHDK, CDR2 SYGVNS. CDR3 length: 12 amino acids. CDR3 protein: CASRQGNTEAFF. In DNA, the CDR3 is TGTGCCAGCAGACAGGGGAACACTGAAGCTTTCTTT.

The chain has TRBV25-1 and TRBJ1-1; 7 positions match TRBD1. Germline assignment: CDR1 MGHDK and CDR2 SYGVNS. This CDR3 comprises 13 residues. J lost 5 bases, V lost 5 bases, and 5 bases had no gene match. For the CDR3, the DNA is TGTGCCAGCAGTTCAGGGGGTATAACTGAAGCTTTCTTT. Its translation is CASSSGGITEAFF.

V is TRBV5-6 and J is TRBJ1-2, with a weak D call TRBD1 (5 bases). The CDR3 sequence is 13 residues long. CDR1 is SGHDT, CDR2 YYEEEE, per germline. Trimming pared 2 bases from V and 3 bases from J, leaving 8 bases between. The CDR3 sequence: CASSLQTDYGYTF. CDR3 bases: TGTGCCAGCAGCTTACAGACAGACTATGGCTACACCTTC.

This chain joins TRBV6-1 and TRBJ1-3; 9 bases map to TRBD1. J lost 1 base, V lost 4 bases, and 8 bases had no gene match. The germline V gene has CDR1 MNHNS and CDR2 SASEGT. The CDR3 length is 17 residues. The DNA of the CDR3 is TGTGCCAGCAGTGCCCAGGGACAGGGAAGATCTGGAAACACCATATATTTT. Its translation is CASSAQGQGRSGNTIYF.

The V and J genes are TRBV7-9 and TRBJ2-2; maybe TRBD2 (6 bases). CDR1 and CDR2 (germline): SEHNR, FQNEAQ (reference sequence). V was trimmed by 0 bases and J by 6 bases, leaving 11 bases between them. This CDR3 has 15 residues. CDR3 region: CASSLAEGRAGELFF. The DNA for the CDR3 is TGTGCCAGCAGCTTAGCGGAGGGGCGCGCCGGGGAGCTGTTTTTT. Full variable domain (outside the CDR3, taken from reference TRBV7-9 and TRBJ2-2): DTGVSQNPRHKITKRGQNVTFRCDPISEHNRLYWYRQTLGQGPEFLTYFQNEAQLEKSRLLSDRFSAERPKGSFSTLEIQRTEQGDSAMYLCASSLAEGRAGELFFGEGSRLTVL.

The CDR3: CASSLAFWTGGNTIYF. Written as DNA, the CDR3 is TGTGCCAGCAGCTTAGCGTTTTGGACAGGAGGGAACACCATATATTTT. The gene calls are TRBV7-2 and TRBJ1-3; 7 bases match TRBD1. Germline V gives CDR1 SGHTA, CDR2 FQGNSA. V lost 0 bases and J lost 7; bases outside the gene matches: 9. The CDR3 consists of 16 residues. Full variable domain (outside the CDR3, taken from reference TRBV7-2 and TRBJ1-3): GAGVSQSPSNKVTEKGKDVELRCDPISGHTALYWYRQSLGQGLEFLIYFQGNSAPDKSGLPSDRFSAERTGGSVSTLTIQRTQQEDSAVYLCASSLAFWTGGNTIYFGEGSWLTVV.

The CDR3 sequence: CASSRGLAGGADTQYF. The CDR3 DNA is TGCGCCAGCAGCAGAGGACTAGCGGGAGGCGCAGATACGCAGTATTTT. The V and J genes are TRBV5-1 and TRBJ2-3, with 14 nucleotides matching TRBD2. The CDR3 runs 16 residues. After removal of 4 bases from V and 4 bases from J, the junction contained 5 bases not matched to a gene. Germline V gene lookup returns CDR1 SGHRS and CDR2 YFSETQ. Variable domain in full (rest from reference TRBV5-1 and TRBJ2-3): KAGVTQTPRYLIKTRGQQVTLSCSPISGHRSVSWYQQTPGQGLQFLFEYFSETQRNKGNFPGRFSGRQFSNSRSEMNVSTLELGDSALYLCASSRGLAGGADTQYFGPGTRLTVL.

The CDR3 coding sequence is TGCGCCAGCAGCTTGGACGGTAATTACAATGAGCAGTTCTTC. Amino acid sequence: CASSLDGNYNEQFF. V and J are TRBV5-1 and TRBJ2-1; no clear D gene. V lost 0 bases, J lost 4 bases, and 8 bases lay in between. The CDR3 contains 14 residues. CDR1 SGHRS and CDR2 YFSETQ come from the germline V gene.

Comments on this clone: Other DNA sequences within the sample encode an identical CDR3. The CDR3: CASSRGQGYTF. The CDR3 DNA sequence: TGTGCCAGCAGCAGAGGGCAAGGCTACACCTTC. This chain uses TRBV6-6 with TRBJ1-2; D not certain. This CDR3 comprises 11 residues. V was clipped by 6 bases and J by 8 bases, with 10 bases between them. Germline CDR1 reads MNHNY; CDR2 reads SVGAGI (reference sequence).

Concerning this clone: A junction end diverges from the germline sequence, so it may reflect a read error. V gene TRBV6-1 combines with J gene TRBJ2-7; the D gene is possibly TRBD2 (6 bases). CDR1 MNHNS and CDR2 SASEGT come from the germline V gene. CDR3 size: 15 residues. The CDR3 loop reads CASREGAGLSYEQYF. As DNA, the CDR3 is TGTGCCAGCAGGGAAGGAGCGGGCCTCTCCTACGAGCAGTACTTC.

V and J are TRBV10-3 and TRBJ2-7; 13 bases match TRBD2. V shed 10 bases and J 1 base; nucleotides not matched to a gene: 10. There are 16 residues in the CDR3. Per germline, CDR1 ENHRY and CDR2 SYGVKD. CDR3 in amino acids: CATQGTSGMSSYEQYF. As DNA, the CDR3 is TGTGCCACTCAGGGGACTAGCGGGATGTCGTCCTACGAGCAGTACTTC.

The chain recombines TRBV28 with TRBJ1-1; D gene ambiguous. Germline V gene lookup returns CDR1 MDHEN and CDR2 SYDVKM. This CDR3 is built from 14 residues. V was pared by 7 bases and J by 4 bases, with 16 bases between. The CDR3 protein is CASTRAWRSTEAFF. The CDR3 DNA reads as TGTGCCAGCACCCGCGCTTGGAGGAGCACTGAAGCTTTCTTT.

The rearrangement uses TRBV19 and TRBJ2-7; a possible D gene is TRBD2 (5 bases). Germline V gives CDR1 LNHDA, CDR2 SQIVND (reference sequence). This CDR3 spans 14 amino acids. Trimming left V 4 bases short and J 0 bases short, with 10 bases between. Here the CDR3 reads CASSTLGSSYEQYF. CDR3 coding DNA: TGTGCCAGTAGTACCCTAGGGAGCTCCTACGAGCAGTACTTC.

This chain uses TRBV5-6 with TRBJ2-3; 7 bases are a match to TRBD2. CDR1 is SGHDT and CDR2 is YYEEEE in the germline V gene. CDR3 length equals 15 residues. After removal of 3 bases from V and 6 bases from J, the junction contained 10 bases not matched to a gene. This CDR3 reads CASSSLAAGGDTQYF. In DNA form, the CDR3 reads TGTGCCAGCAGCTCGCTAGCGGCCGGCGGGGATACGCAGTATTTT.

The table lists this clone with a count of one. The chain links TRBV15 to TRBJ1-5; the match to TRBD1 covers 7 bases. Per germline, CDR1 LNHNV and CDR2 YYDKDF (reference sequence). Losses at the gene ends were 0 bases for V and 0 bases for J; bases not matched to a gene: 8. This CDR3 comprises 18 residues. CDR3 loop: CATSRDWAGGSSNQPQHF. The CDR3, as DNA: TGTGCCACCAGCAGAGATTGGGCAGGGGGAAGTAGCAATCAGCCCCAGCATTTT.

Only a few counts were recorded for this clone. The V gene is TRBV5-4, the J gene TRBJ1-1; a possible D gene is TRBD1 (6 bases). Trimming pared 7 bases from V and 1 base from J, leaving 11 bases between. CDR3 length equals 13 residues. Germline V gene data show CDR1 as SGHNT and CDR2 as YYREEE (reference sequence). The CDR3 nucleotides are TGTGCCAGCCGCAAACAGGGGAACACTGAAGCTTTCTTT. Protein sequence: CASRKQGNTEAFF.

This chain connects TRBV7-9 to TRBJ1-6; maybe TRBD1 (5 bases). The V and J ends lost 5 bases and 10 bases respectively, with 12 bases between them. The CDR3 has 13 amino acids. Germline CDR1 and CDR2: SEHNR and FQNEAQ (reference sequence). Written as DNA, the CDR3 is TGTGCCAGCAGCCGAAACAGGCAATCACCCCTCCACTTT. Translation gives CASSRNRQSPLHF.

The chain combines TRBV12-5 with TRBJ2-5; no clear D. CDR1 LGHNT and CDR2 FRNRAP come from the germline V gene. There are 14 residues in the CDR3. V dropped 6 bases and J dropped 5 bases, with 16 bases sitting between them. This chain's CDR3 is CASGLTRVSETQYF. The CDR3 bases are TGTGCTAGTGGCCTCACCCGGGTGTCCGAGACCCAGTACTTC.

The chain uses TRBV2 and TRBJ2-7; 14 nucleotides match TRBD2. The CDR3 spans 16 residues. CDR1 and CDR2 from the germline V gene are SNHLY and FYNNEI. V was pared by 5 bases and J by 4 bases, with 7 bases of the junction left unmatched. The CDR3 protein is CASSSGLAGGRYEQYF. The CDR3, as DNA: TGTGCCAGCAGTTCCGGACTAGCGGGAGGAAGGTACGAGCAGTACTTC.

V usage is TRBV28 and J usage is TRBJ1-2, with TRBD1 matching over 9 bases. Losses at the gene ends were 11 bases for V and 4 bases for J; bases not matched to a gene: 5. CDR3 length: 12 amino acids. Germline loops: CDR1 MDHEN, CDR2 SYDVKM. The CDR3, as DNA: TGTGCCGGGCGGGGACAGGGCTATGGCTACACCTTC. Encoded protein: CAGRGQGYGYTF.

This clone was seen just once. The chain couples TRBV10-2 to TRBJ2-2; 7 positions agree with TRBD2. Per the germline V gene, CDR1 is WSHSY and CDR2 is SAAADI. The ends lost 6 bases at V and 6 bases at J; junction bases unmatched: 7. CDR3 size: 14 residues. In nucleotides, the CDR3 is TGCGCCAGCAGAGATCGACGGGGGGCCGGGGAGCTGTTTTTT. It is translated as CASRDRRGAGELFF.

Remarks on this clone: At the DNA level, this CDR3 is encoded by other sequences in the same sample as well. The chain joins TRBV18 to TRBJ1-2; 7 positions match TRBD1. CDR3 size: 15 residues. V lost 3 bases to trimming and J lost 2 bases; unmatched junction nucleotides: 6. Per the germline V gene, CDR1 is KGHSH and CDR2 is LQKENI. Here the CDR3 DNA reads TGTGCCAGCTCACCGAGGGACAGCTCGAACTATGGCTACACCTTC. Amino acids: CASSPRDSSNYGYTF.

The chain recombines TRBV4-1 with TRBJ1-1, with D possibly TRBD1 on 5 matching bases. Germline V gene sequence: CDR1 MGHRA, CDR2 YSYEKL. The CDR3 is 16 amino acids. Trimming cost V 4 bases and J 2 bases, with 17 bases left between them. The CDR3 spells CASSRGRAATNTEAFF. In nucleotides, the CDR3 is TGCGCCAGCAGCCGGGGCCGGGCAGCTACTAACACTGAAGCTTTCTTT.

The CDR3 is CASSSDRVLRNYGYTF. In DNA form, the CDR3 reads TGTGCCAGCAGCTCGGACAGGGTTCTCCGTAACTATGGCTACACCTTC. This chain links TRBV7-9 with TRBJ1-2, with 8 bases aligning to TRBD1. The ends lost 4 bases at V and 1 base at J; junction bases unmatched: 8. The CDR3 covers 16 residues. CDR1 SEHNR and CDR2 FQNEAQ come from the germline V gene (reference sequence).

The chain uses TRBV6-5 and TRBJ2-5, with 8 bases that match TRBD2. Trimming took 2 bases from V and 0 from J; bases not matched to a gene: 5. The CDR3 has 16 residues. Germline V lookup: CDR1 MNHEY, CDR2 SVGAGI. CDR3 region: CASSYGSGRHQETQYF. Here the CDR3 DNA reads TGTGCCAGCAGTTACGGGAGCGGGAGACACCAAGAGACCCAGTACTTC.

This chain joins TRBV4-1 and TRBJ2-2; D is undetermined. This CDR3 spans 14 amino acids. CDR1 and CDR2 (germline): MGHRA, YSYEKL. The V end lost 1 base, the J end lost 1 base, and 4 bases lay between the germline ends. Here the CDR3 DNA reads TGCGCCAGCAGCCAAGTTCAGAACACCGGGGAGCTGTTTTTT. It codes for CASSQVQNTGELFF.

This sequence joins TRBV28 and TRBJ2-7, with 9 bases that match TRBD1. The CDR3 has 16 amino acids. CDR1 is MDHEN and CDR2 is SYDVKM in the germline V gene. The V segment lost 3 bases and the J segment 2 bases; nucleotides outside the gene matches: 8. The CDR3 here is CASSFFDRGSPYEQYF. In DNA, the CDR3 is TGTGCCAGCAGTTTCTTCGACAGGGGGTCCCCCTACGAGCAGTACTTC.

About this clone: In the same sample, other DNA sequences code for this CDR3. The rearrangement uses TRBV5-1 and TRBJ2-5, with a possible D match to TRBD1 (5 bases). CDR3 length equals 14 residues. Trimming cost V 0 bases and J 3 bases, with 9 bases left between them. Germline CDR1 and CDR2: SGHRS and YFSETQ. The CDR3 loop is CASSLGQGKETQYF. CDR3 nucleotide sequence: TGCGCCAGCAGCTTGGGGCAGGGTAAAGAGACCCAGTACTTC.

CDR3 amino acids: CASSFDRGSTDTQYF. The CDR3 region has the DNA TGTGCCAGCAGCTTCGACAGGGGGTCGACAGATACGCAGTATTTT. V usage is TRBV11-3 and J usage is TRBJ2-3; 9 bases map to TRBD1. CDR3 length: 15 residues. Per the germline V gene, CDR1 is SGHNT and CDR2 is YENEEA. With 3 bases clipped from V and 3 bases from J, the junction kept 4 bases outside the gene matches.

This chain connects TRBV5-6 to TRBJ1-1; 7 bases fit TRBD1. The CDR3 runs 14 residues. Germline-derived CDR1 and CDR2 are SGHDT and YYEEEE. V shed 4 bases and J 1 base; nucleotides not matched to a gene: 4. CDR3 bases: TGTGCCAGCAGCGGCACAGGGGAGAACACTGAAGCTTTCTTT. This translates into CASSGTGENTEAFF.